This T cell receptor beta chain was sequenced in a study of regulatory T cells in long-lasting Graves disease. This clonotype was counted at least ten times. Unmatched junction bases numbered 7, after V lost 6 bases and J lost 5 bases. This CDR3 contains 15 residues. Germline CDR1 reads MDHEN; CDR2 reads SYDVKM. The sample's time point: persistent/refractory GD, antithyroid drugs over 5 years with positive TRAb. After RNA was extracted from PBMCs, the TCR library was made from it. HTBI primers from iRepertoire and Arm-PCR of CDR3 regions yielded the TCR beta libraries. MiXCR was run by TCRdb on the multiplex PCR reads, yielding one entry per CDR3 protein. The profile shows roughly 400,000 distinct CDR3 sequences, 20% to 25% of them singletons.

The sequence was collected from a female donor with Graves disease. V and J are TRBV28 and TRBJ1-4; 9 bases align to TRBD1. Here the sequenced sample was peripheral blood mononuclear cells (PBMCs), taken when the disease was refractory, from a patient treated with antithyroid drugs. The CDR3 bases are TGTGCCAGCAGCAGCGGCGGGACAGGGAATGAAAAACTGTTTTTT. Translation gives CASSSGGTGNEKLFF. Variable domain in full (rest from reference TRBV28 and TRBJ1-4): DVKVTQSSRYLVKRTGEKVFLECVQDMDHENMFWYRQDPGLGLRLIYFSYDVKMKEKGDIPEGYSVSREKKERFSLILESASTNQTSMYLCASSSGGTGNEKLFFGSGTQLSVL.